A single sample is the source of the 24 T cell receptor beta chains below, sequenced in a study of blood T cells in healthy people across ages (dated by TCRdb to the mid-2010s). Preparation of the library involved 5' RACE. Instrument used: Illumina HiSeq 2500. A second PCR of roughly 6 to 12 cycles was run with a J-beta primer mix and a sample-barcoded 5' primer. The public reads were quality trimmed at Q25 with fastp and then assembled into clones with MiXCR by TCRdb, keeping productive beta chains. Rows are combined by CDR3 protein, so each entry shows the most common genes and DNA. The sample yields 2 million or so distinct CDR3 sequences; about 50% were counted once. The ten largest clones add up to roughly 2% of the sample. Sequencing used blood. These receptor sequences come from a woman aged 40 to 50 in good health.

V is TRBV7-2 and J is TRBJ2-5, with a tentative D call TRBD2 (6 bases). The V gene's germline CDR1 is SGHTA and CDR2 FQGNSA. The CDR3 is 15 amino acids. V lost 1 base, J lost 5 bases, and 14 bases lay in between. The CDR3 protein is CASSLVGGRVETQYF. The CDR3 nucleotides read TGTGCCAGCAGCTTAGTCGGGGGAAGAGTTGAGACCCAGTACTTC.

A note on this clonotype: A junction boundary mismatches the germline segment, possibly from a read error. The V and J genes are TRBV7-7 and TRBJ2-1, with TRBD1 identical over 10 bases. Judging by the DNA end, TRBJ2-7 fits better; the J call may be wrong. Looked up from germline, CDR1 is SSHAT and CDR2 is FNYEAQ (reference sequence). The CDR3 consists of 16 residues. CDR3 bases: TGTGCTAGCAGCTTAGCCCAGACAGGGGGCTACAATGAGCAGTACTTC. This encodes CASSLAQTGGYNEQYF.

This clonotype was picked up many times. This chain links TRBV29-1 with TRBJ2-7, with D possibly being TRBD1 (6 bases). V shed 4 bases and J shed 2 bases, with 12 bases lying between them. This CDR3 is built from 13 residues. Germline CDR1 SQVTM, CDR2 ANQGSEA. CDR3 nucleotide sequence: TGCAGCGTTGTACAGGGCAATGCCTACGAGCAGTACTTC. It specifies CSVVQGNAYEQYF.

The chain combines TRBV29-1 with TRBJ2-6; D might be TRBD1 or TRBD2, each matching 6 bases. In germline, CDR1 is SQVTM, CDR2 ANQGSEA. This CDR3 contains 17 residues. Trimming took 7 bases from V and 2 from J, leaving 21 bases between them. The CDR3 sequence is CSASTGLEGAGANVLTF. CDR3 nucleotides: TGCAGCGCTAGCACAGGGTTGGAGGGGGCTGGGGCCAACGTCCTGACTTTC.

Only a few counts were recorded for this clonotype. The chain couples TRBV6-1 to TRBJ1-2; 7 positions match TRBD1. Germline V lookup: CDR1 MNHNS, CDR2 SASEGT. This CDR3 has 16 amino acids. V shed 6 bases and J 1 base; nucleotides not matched to a gene: 11. CDR3 bases: TGTGCCAGCAGCCTCATACAGGGGACGATTAACTATGGCTACACCTTC. It specifies CASSLIQGTINYGYTF.

The chain uses TRBV11-2 and TRBJ2-5; no clear D gene. V was trimmed by 2 bases and J by 5 bases, leaving 15 bases between them. The CDR3 consists of 15 residues. Germline V gives CDR1 SGHAT, CDR2 FQNNGV. Here the CDR3 DNA reads TGTGCCAGCAGCTTAAATGCCCCCCTGAGGGAGACCCAGTACTTC. It is translated as CASSLNAPLRETQYF.

The chain couples TRBV28 to TRBJ2-1, with 10 nucleotides matching TRBD1. Germline V lookup: CDR1 MDHEN, CDR2 SYDVKM. The V and J ends lost 6 bases and 8 bases, in that order; junction bases with no gene match: 10. The CDR3 covers 15 residues. CDR3 residues: CASRTGGAGLDEQFF. Here the CDR3 DNA reads TGTGCCAGCAGGACAGGGGGCGCAGGTCTCGATGAGCAGTTCTTC.

The rearrangement joins TRBV5-1 to TRBJ2-7; D is perhaps TRBD1 or TRBD2 (6 bases each). Trimming removed 5 bases from V and 5 bases from J, with 17 bases in between. Germline V gene data show CDR1 as SGHRS and CDR2 as YFSETQ. CDR3 length: 14 residues. The CDR3 is CASRGGHLGDEQYF. CDR3 in DNA: TGCGCCAGCAGGGGGGGACATCTCGGCGACGAGCAGTACTTC. The whole variable domain, filled in from reference TRBV5-1 and TRBJ2-7, reads KAGVTQTPRYLIKTRGQQVTLSCSPISGHRSVSWYQQTPGQGLQFLFEYFSETQRNKGNFPGRFSGRQFSNSRSEMNVSTLELGDSALYLCASRGGHLGDEQYFGPGTRLTVT.

This clonotype was seen only once. This sequence joins TRBV6-5 and TRBJ2-7, with D possibly matching TRBD2 (5 bases). The V and J ends lost 7 bases and 5 bases respectively, with 9 bases between them. Germline loops: CDR1 MNHEY, CDR2 SVGAGI. CDR3 size: 11 residues. CDR3 region: CASTRAHEQYF. In nucleotides, the CDR3 is TGTGCCAGCACGAGGGCCCACGAGCAGTACTTC.

This clonotype was seen a handful of times. The chain joins TRBV6-5 to TRBJ1-6; 10 bases match TRBD1. The junction had 8 bases not matched to a gene; V was cut back by 5 bases and J by 7 bases. CDR1 MNHEY and CDR2 SVGAGI come from the germline V gene. The CDR3 consists of 16 residues. The CDR3 loop is CASSRRDRGQNSPLHF. CDR3 nucleotide sequence: TGTGCCAGCAGTCGGCGGGACAGGGGACAGAATTCACCCCTCCACTTT.

In the case of this clonotype: The junction departs from germline at one end; a sequencing error may be responsible. The chain joins TRBV5-6 to TRBJ2-7, with D unresolved. Germline V lookup: CDR1 SGHDT, CDR2 YYEEEE. The CDR3 has 12 amino acids. The CDR3, as DNA: TGCGCCATCAGCTTCGGTTCCTACGAGCAGTACTTC. This encodes CAISFGSYEQYF.

This chain uses TRBV20-1 with TRBJ2-7, with TRBD2 identical over 9 bases. Germline lookup yields CDR1 DFQATT and CDR2 SNEGSKA (reference sequence). Trimming removed 0 bases from V and 3 bases from J; junction bases left unmatched: 6. CDR3 length equals 15 residues. CDR3 loop: CSARDTSGLLYEQYF. DNA of the CDR3: TGCAGTGCTAGAGATACTAGCGGGTTACTCTACGAGCAGTACTTC.

Concerning this clonotype itself: Given a much more abundant clone one base away, this may be a read error. This rearrangement joins TRBV5-1 to TRBJ2-3; 9 bases agree with TRBD1. The CDR3 has 16 residues. From germline, CDR1 is SGHRS and CDR2 YFSETQ. V shed 4 bases and J 5 bases; nucleotides not matched to a gene: 11. In DNA form, the CDR3 reads TGCGCCAGCAGCGGAGCCGGGACAGGGCTTGGAGATACGCAGTATTTT. This gives the protein CASSGAGTGLGDTQYF.

This chain uses TRBV15 with TRBJ1-2; unclear D gene. This CDR3 contains 13 residues. V gave up 4 bases and J gave up 3 bases, with 9 bases separating them. From germline, CDR1 is LNHNV and CDR2 YYDKDF (reference sequence). CDR3 loop: CATSKSPDYGYTF. The CDR3 DNA follows: TGTGCCACCAGCAAATCCCCTGACTATGGCTACACCTTC.

This clonotype was recorded a few times. The J gene is TRBJ2-3, the V gene TRBV20-1, with 7 bases matching TRBD1. CDR1 is DFQATT, CDR2 SNEGSKA, per germline (reference sequence). This CDR3 comprises 13 residues. The ends lost 4 bases at V and 3 bases at J; junction bases unmatched: 4. This chain's CDR3 is CSAITGVTDTQYF. In nucleotides, the CDR3 is TGCAGTGCTATTACAGGGGTGACAGATACGCAGTATTTT.

The chain uses TRBV19 and TRBJ2-4; the D is unclear. The germline V and J ends were trimmed by 2 bases and 8 bases, with 10 bases remaining between them. Germline values: CDR1 LNHDA, CDR2 SQIVND (reference sequence). This CDR3 has 13 amino acids. Written as DNA, the CDR3 is TGTGCCAGTAGTATATCCTTTACTGACATTCAGTACTTC. The encoded protein is CASSISFTDIQYF.

The J gene is TRBJ2-5, the V gene TRBV21-1; TRBD1 is the table's D call, not checked against the DNA. TRBV21-1 constitutes a pseudogene. The CDR3 runs 18 residues. The CDR3 sequence is CASSEAQGNKLPQETQYF. CDR3 in DNA: TGTGCCAGCAGCGAAGCACAGGGTAACAAGCTTCCACAAGAGACCCAGTACTTC.

The chain joins TRBV7-2 to TRBJ2-3; D is ambiguous. Looked up from germline, CDR1 is SGHTA and CDR2 is FQGNSA. V lost 5 bases and J lost 1, with 13 bases in between. The CDR3 consists of 15 residues. The CDR3 here is CASSPRILGTDTQYF. The CDR3 coding sequence is TGTGCCAGCAGCCCCAGGATTCTAGGCACAGATACGCAGTATTTT. Full variable domain (outside the CDR3, taken from reference TRBV7-2 and TRBJ2-3): GAGVSQSPSNKVTEKGKDVELRCDPISGHTALYWYRQSLGQGLEFLIYFQGNSAPDKSGLPSDRFSAERTGGSVSTLTIQRTQQEDSAVYLCASSPRILGTDTQYFGPGTRLTVL.

The rearrangement joins TRBV20-1 to TRBJ1-5, with D maybe TRBD1 (5 bases). The CDR3 has 14 amino acids. V was shortened by 4 bases and J by 7 bases, with 17 bases between the two germline ends. Per germline, CDR1 DFQATT and CDR2 SNEGSKA (reference sequence). This CDR3 is CSAITGIGRQPQHF. The CDR3 nucleotides read TGCAGTGCTATTACAGGAATTGGGCGCCAGCCCCAGCATTTT.

The CDR3, as DNA: TGTGCCACCAGTGATGGGCCCCAGGGGTGGGAGACCCAGTACTTC. It is translated as CATSDGPQGWETQYF. The gene calls are TRBV24-1 and TRBJ2-5, with D maybe TRBD1 (6 bases). V lost 3 bases and J 5 bases, leaving 15 bases between the germline ends. The germline CDR1 and CDR2 sequences are KGHDR and SFDVKD. The length of the CDR3 is 15 residues.

This chain's CDR3 is CASSYGGDGPGETQYF. In DNA, the CDR3 is TGTGCCAGCAGTTACGGGGGGGATGGTCCCGGAGAGACCCAGTACTTC. This chain links TRBV6-5 with TRBJ2-5, with 7 bases fitting TRBD2. The ends lost 2 bases at V and 4 bases at J; junction bases unmatched: 10. Germline V lookup: CDR1 MNHEY, CDR2 SVGAGI. The CDR3 is 16 residues long.

This clonotype was detected only a few times. DNA for the CDR3: TGTGCCAGCAGCCAGGGGATCGACTGGACCCAGTACTTC. Its translation is CASSQGIDWTQYF. The chain employs TRBV7-2 and TRBJ2-7, with D possibly TRBD1 on 6 matching bases. The J call may not be correct, given that the DNA end is closer to TRBJ2-5. CDR3 size: 13 residues. CDR1 and CDR2 (germline): SGHTA, FQGNSA.

The J gene is TRBJ2-3, the V gene TRBV9; TRBD2 agrees at 11 bases. CDR1 and CDR2 (germline): SGDLS, YYNGEE. With V trimmed by 0 bases and J by 4 bases, 4 bases remained unmatched. The CDR3 totals 16 residues. This chain's CDR3 is CASSVEVSGGADTQYF. Written as DNA, the CDR3 is TGTGCCAGCAGCGTAGAGGTTAGCGGGGGGGCAGATACGCAGTATTTT.

This rearrangement joins TRBV20-1 to TRBJ2-5, with TRBD2 identical over 10 bases. Germline values: CDR1 DFQATT, CDR2 SNEGSKA (reference sequence). The length of the CDR3 is 14 residues. J was trimmed by 11 bases and V by 6 bases; bases with no gene match: 15. CDR3 coding DNA: TGCAGTGCCCCGAGCGGGGGGGCCTCTGGTGAGCAGTACTTC. Translation gives CSAPSGGASGEQYF.